The 31 T cell receptor beta chains presented below share a single source sample, sequenced in a study of response to subunit inactivated influenza vaccine. TCRdb reanalysed the RT-PCR reads using MiXCR and keeps one entry per CDR3 protein. The sample carries about 650,000 distinct CDR3 sequences, 12% to 15% recorded once. This specimen was PBMCs from blood, taken approximately 15 days before vaccination. Receptors originate from a man aged 45-65 years who received an inactivated influenza vaccine.

This clonotype has ten or more counts. The rearrangement joins TRBV12-3 or TRBV12-4 to TRBJ1-1, with TRBD1 matching 8 bases. The V gene end was trimmed by 6 bases and the J gene end by 8 bases; junction bases not matched to a gene: 5. This CDR3 region has 12 residues. CDR3 nucleotides: TGTGCCAGCAGCCACAGGACAGGGGAAGCTTTCTTT. Its translation is CASSHRTGEAFF.

In its sample, this clonotype was seen many times. V and J are TRBV20-1 and TRBJ2-2; 14 bases are shared with TRBD2. The CDR3 spans 16 residues. Germline V CDR1 and CDR2: DFQATT, SNEGSKA (reference sequence). Losses at the gene ends were 6 bases for V and 6 bases for J; bases not matched to a gene: 9. The CDR3 loop is CSAKGLAGEGAGELFF. The CDR3 DNA reads as TGCAGTGCCAAGGGACTAGCGGGAGAGGGGGCCGGGGAGCTGTTTTTT.

This clonotype was recorded many times. The chain employs TRBV6-1 and TRBJ2-3, with TRBD2 identical over 8 bases. The CDR3 length is 14 residues. CDR1 MNHNS and CDR2 SASEGT come from the germline V gene. Trimming removed 6 bases from V and 0 bases from J; junction bases left unmatched: 2. This CDR3 reads CASRAGGSTDTQYF. As DNA, the CDR3 is TGTGCCAGCAGGGCGGGGGGAAGCACAGATACGCAGTATTTT.

The gene calls are TRBV28 and TRBJ2-7, with D possibly matching TRBD2 (7 bases). The CDR3 is made up of 15 amino acids. V was clipped by 7 bases and J by 6 bases, with 22 bases between them. Per germline, CDR1 MDHEN and CDR2 SYDVKM. Here the CDR3 DNA reads TGTGCCAGCAATCAAGGGGGGGCCACTTCGCTCGAGCAGTACTTC. Protein product: CASNQGGATSLEQYF.

This clonotype showed up just a few times. The V gene is TRBV6-2 or TRBV6-3, the J gene TRBJ2-1; a weak D match, TRBD1 (5 bases). In germline, CDR1 is MNHEY, CDR2 SVGEGT. The germline V and J ends were trimmed by 6 bases and 5 bases, with 20 bases remaining between them. CDR3 length equals 16 residues. CDR3 region: CASSPQLLDTNNEQFF. CDR3 coding DNA: TGTGCCAGCAGCCCCCAACTCCTGGACACCAACAATGAGCAGTTCTTC.

This sequence joins TRBV28 and TRBJ1-6, with a tentative D call TRBD1 (6 bases). The germline V gene has CDR1 MDHEN and CDR2 SYDVKM. V was shortened by 3 bases and J by 8 bases, with 11 bases between the two germline ends. The CDR3 totals 14 residues. In DNA form, the CDR3 reads TGTGCCAGCAGTTTTTCAGGGGCCGATTCACCCCTCCACTTT. The encoded protein is CASSFSGADSPLHF.

This clonotype showed up just a few times. The rearrangement links TRBV15 to TRBJ2-2; 7 nucleotides agree with TRBD1. Germline CDR1 is LNHNV and CDR2 is YYDKDF (reference sequence). V lost 0 bases to trimming and J lost 7 bases; unmatched junction nucleotides: 5. The CDR3 is 15 amino acids. The CDR3 DNA follows: TGTGCCACCAGCAGAGATGAAGGGGGCAGCGGGGAGCTGTTTTTT. Translated: CATSRDEGGSGELFF.

This clonotype has a count of ten or more. J is TRBJ1-6 and V is TRBV28; no definite D call. CDR3 size: 13 residues. The germline gives CDR1 MDHEN, CDR2 SYDVKM. V lost 3 bases and J lost 11, with 11 bases in between. The CDR3 coding sequence is TGTGCCAGCAGTTTCATGAACGGGGCACCCCTCCACTTT. It is translated as CASSFMNGAPLHF.

This rearrangement joins TRBV29-1 to TRBJ2-3; D might be TRBD1 (6 bases). The CDR3 extends over 14 amino acids. Trimming pared 7 bases from V and 0 bases from J, leaving 14 bases between. Germline CDR1 and CDR2: SQVTM and ANQGSEA. The CDR3 DNA sequence: TGCAGCGCGGCCCAGCAGGGGAGCACAGATACGCAGTATTTT. The encoded protein is CSAAQQGSTDTQYF.

This clonotype was seen repeatedly, ten times or more. V and J are TRBV9 and TRBJ2-1; D remains ambiguous. The CDR3 contains 12 residues. CDR1 is SGDLS, CDR2 YYNGEE, per germline. V dropped 0 bases and J dropped 6 bases, with 4 bases sitting between them. CDR3 nucleotide sequence: TGTGCCAGCAGCGTAGGTATCAATGAGCAGTTCTTC. Amino acid sequence: CASSVGINEQFF. The full variable domain, its missing parts supplied by reference TRBV9 and TRBJ2-1, is DSGVTQTPKHLITATGQRVTLRCSPRSGDLSVYWYQQSLDQGLQFLIQYYNGEERAKGNILERFSAQQFPDLHSELNLSSLELGDSALYFCASSVGINEQFFGPGTRLTVL.

This chain uses TRBV28 with TRBJ2-7; D ambiguous. The length of the CDR3 is 13 residues. The V gene lost 10 bases and the J gene lost 0 bases, with 13 bases spanning the gap. Germline assignment: CDR1 MDHEN and CDR2 SYDVKM. The CDR3 is CATHQSGSYEQYF. CDR3 nucleotides: TGTGCCACCCATCAGTCGGGCTCCTACGAGCAGTACTTC.

In this sample, this clonotype turned up a few times. The gene calls are TRBV6-1 and TRBJ2-3; D is perhaps TRBD1 (6 bases). CDR1 and CDR2 from the germline V gene are MNHNS and SASEGT. The CDR3 runs to 16 residues. Trimming stripped 6 bases from V and 0 bases from J, with 16 bases between. The CDR3 DNA sequence: TGTGCCAGCAGCTCCCCCACAGGGACCAGCACAGATACGCAGTATTTT. Protein: CASSSPTGTSTDTQYF.

This clonotype was observed at least ten times. The chain carries TRBV3-1 and TRBJ2-3, with D maybe TRBD1 (5 bases). CDR1 is LGHDT and CDR2 is YNNKEL in the germline V gene (reference sequence). The CDR3 consists of 15 residues. Trimming took off 0 bases at V and 3 bases at J, with 10 bases between the two ends. CDR3 sequence reads: CASSQDGSGTDTQYF. The CDR3 region has the DNA TGTGCCAGCAGCCAAGATGGGTCAGGGACAGATACGCAGTATTTT.

This rearrangement joins TRBV29-1 to TRBJ1-1, with D uncertain. The V gene's germline CDR1 is SQVTM and CDR2 ANQGSEA. The CDR3 runs to 14 residues. V was pared by 6 bases and J by 0 bases, with 14 bases between. The CDR3 bases are TGCAGCGTGGATCGACAAACTCTGAACACTGAAGCTTTCTTT. The encoded protein is CSVDRQTLNTEAFF.

The chain carries TRBV5-1 and TRBJ2-3; D is unresolved. The V gene lost 3 bases and the J gene lost 0 bases, with 8 bases spanning the gap. Germline V CDR1 and CDR2: SGHRS, YFSETQ. The CDR3 is 14 residues long. The CDR3 nucleotides are TGCGCCAGCAGCTCGGCTCAGAGCACAGATACGCAGTATTTT. Protein product: CASSSAQSTDTQYF.

V usage is TRBV6-1 and J usage is TRBJ2-7; 7 positions agree with TRBD1. Looked up from germline, CDR1 is MNHNS and CDR2 is SASEGT. J lost 0 bases, V lost 5 bases, and 7 bases had no gene match. The CDR3 spans 15 residues. CDR3 bases: TGTGCCAGCAGTAGACAGGGACCTAACTCCTACGAGCAGTACTTC. The encoded protein is CASSRQGPNSYEQYF.

This clonotype turned up a few times. The rearrangement joins TRBV7-2 to TRBJ1-4; D not certain. Deletions cut 7 bases from V and 7 bases from J, with 16 bases between. CDR1 is SGHTA, CDR2 FQGNSA, per germline. The CDR3 contains 14 residues. CDR3 amino acids: CASTRDINSEKLFF. CDR3 nucleotide sequence: TGTGCCAGCACAAGAGACATTAATAGTGAAAAACTGTTTTTT.

At least ten counts were recorded for this clonotype. The chain employs TRBV28 and TRBJ2-7, with D tentatively TRBD2 (5 bases). V was pared by 9 bases and J by 3 bases, with 12 bases between. This CDR3 is 12 amino acids long. Germline V gene sequence: CDR1 MDHEN, CDR2 SYDVKM. The CDR3 DNA reads as TGTGCCAGTTCGGGGTACTTCTACGAGCAGTACTTC. Translating it yields CASSGYFYEQYF.

This clonotype was seen only a few times. The chain is built from TRBV9 and TRBJ2-5, with 11 bases that match TRBD2. Germline V gene data show CDR1 as SGDLS and CDR2 as YYNGEE. This CDR3 is built from 15 residues. V shed 6 bases, J shed 2 bases, and the junction held 6 bases outside the gene matches. CDR3 coding DNA: TGTGCCAGCAACCCGGGACTAGCGGCGCAAGAGACCCAGTACTTC. This sequence encodes CASNPGLAAQETQYF.

In this sample, this clonotype turned up a few times. The V and J genes are TRBV9 and TRBJ2-1, with TRBD2 identical over 7 bases. The CDR3 totals 16 residues. Germline CDR1 and CDR2: SGDLS and YYNGEE. With V trimmed by 2 bases and J by 3 bases, 8 bases remained unmatched. Written as DNA, the CDR3 is TGTGCCAGCAGCGTTCGTCTAGCGGACCTCTACAATGAGCAGTTCTTC. Amino acids: CASSVRLADLYNEQFF.

This clonotype was seen a handful of times. The chain joins TRBV10-1 to TRBJ2-3; no clear D. Germline assignment: CDR1 WNHNN and CDR2 SYGVQD (reference sequence). Trimming took off 0 bases at V and 3 bases at J, with 10 bases between the two ends. This CDR3 region has 15 residues. CDR3 protein: CASSESAGQTDTQYF. The CDR3 region has the DNA TGCGCCAGCAGTGAGTCGGCCGGTCAAACAGATACGCAGTATTTT.

The rearrangement links TRBV18 to TRBJ2-4, with D possibly being TRBD1 (6 bases). The CDR3 spans 22 residues. In germline, CDR1 is KGHSH, CDR2 LQKENI. Trimming shortened V by 5 bases and J by 7 bases, and 39 bases separated the two germline ends. The chain's CDR3 is CASSRLGRLVQGNRMDWNIQYF. As DNA, the CDR3 is TGTGCCAGCTCAAGACTTGGACGCCTGGTGCAGGGGAACAGAATGGACTGGAACATTCAGTACTTC.

This clonotype was found a few times. This sequence joins TRBV27 and TRBJ2-7, with 15 positions matching TRBD2. The CDR3 has 17 residues. Germline assignment: CDR1 MNHEY and CDR2 SMNVEV (reference sequence). V shed 5 bases, J shed 7 bases, and the junction held 12 bases outside the gene matches. The CDR3 coding sequence is TGTGCCAGCAGTCTCCTTGGGACTAGCGGGGGGACTAGTGAGCAGTACTTC. Translated: CASSLLGTSGGTSEQYF.

Written as DNA, the CDR3 is TGCGCCAGCAGCCCGACACTCGGGGAGCTGTTTTTT. Its translation is CASSPTLGELFF. The rearrangement uses TRBV5-1 and TRBJ2-2; D call uncertain. CDR3 length: 12 amino acids. Germline CDR1 is SGHRS and CDR2 is YFSETQ. Trimming took 4 bases from V and 7 from J, leaving 8 bases between them.

The chain joins TRBV6-5 to TRBJ1-1; no clear D gene. The CDR3 loop spans 13 amino acids. V was pared by 0 bases and J by 5 bases, with 7 bases between. Germline CDR1 and CDR2: MNHEY and SVGAGI. This CDR3 reads CASSYSGLTEAFF. CDR3 nucleotide sequence: TGTGCCAGCAGTTACTCGGGTCTAACTGAAGCTTTCTTT.

This clonotype was counted only a few times. This chain connects TRBV12-3 or TRBV12-4 to TRBJ1-1, with 8 bases that match TRBD1. The CDR3 contains 15 residues. Trimming at V came to 5 bases and at J to 5 bases, leaving 10 bases not matched to a gene. The CDR3 DNA is TGTGCCAGCAGTCCCGCCGGGACAGGAACAACTGAAGCTTTCTTT. Translation gives CASSPAGTGTTEAFF.

This clonotype was detected ten times or more. The genes are TRBV5-1 and TRBJ2-5; the D call may be TRBD1 or TRBD2 (6 bases each). Germline values: CDR1 SGHRS, CDR2 YFSETQ. V was shortened by 0 bases and J by 3 bases, with 18 bases between the two germline ends. The CDR3 sequence is 17 residues long. For the CDR3, the DNA is TGCGCCAGCAGCTTGGGGGGGACGGGGGCCCAGGAAGAGACCCAGTACTTC. This gives the protein CASSLGGTGAQEETQYF.

This clonotype has a handful of counts. The rearrangement links TRBV4-1 to TRBJ2-7; no clear D. V dropped 0 bases and J dropped 2 bases, with 14 bases sitting between them. The germline V gene encodes CDR1 MGHRA and CDR2 YSYEKL. CDR3 size: 16 residues. The CDR3: CASSQDLARSAYEQYF. The CDR3 coding sequence is TGCGCCAGCAGCCAAGATCTGGCCAGGTCGGCCTACGAGCAGTACTTC.

This clonotype appeared a few times. CDR3 in DNA: TGTGCCACCAGCAGAGATTCAGTTGGGACCCAGTACTTC. As protein: CATSRDSVGTQYF. J is TRBJ2-5 and V is TRBV15; D is undetermined. The germline V gene has CDR1 LNHNV and CDR2 YYDKDF (reference sequence). The CDR3 runs 13 residues. V was clipped by 0 bases and J by 7 bases, with 9 bases between them.

The CDR3 protein is CASSYRPGQGRYEQYF. The CDR3 region has the DNA TGTGCCAGCAGTTATCGGCCGGGACAGGGTCGCTACGAGCAGTACTTC. The chain combines TRBV5-6 with TRBJ2-7; 9 nucleotides align to TRBD1. Germline CDR1 reads SGHDT; CDR2 reads YYEEEE. V shed 5 bases, J shed 3 bases, and the junction held 12 bases outside the gene matches. The CDR3 totals 16 residues.

This clonotype has only a few counts. The CDR3 coding sequence is TGCAGCGAGAAGAATGCGGGAGATACGCAGTATTTT. It is translated as CSEKNAGDTQYF. V gene TRBV29-1 combines with J gene TRBJ2-3; tentatively, D is TRBD2 (5 bases). In germline, CDR1 is SQVTM, CDR2 ANQGSEA. CDR3 length equals 12 residues. Trimming pared 7 bases from V and 5 bases from J, leaving 13 bases between.